This TCR beta chain was sequenced for a study of OX40 agonist ivuxolimab in advanced cancers. As for the study in general: The drug used for patients, ivuxolimab, was an agonistic anti-OX40 (CD134) antibody.

The assay was immunoSEQ multiplex PCR, and TCRdb's table has in-frame clones only and misses some. The sample carries 40,000 to 60,000 clones, 60% to 80% recorded once. The CDR3 spans 16 residues. Germline CDR1 is WNHNN and CDR2 is SYGVQD (reference sequence). Trimming shortened V by 2 bases and J by 5 bases, and 18 bases separated the two germline ends. This chain uses TRBV10-1 with TRBJ2-5, with a tentative D call TRBD2 (6 bases). The sequencing used CD4+ or CD8+ T cells sorted from blood, collected in a trial of the OX40 agonist ivuxolimab. This TCR came from an adult with an advanced solid tumor such as melanoma, head and neck, liver or kidney cancer. Written as DNA, the CDR3 is TGCGCCAGCAGTGAGGACGGGAGTAATCTCCGGGAGACCCAGTACTTC. This gives the protein CASSEDGSNLRETQYF.